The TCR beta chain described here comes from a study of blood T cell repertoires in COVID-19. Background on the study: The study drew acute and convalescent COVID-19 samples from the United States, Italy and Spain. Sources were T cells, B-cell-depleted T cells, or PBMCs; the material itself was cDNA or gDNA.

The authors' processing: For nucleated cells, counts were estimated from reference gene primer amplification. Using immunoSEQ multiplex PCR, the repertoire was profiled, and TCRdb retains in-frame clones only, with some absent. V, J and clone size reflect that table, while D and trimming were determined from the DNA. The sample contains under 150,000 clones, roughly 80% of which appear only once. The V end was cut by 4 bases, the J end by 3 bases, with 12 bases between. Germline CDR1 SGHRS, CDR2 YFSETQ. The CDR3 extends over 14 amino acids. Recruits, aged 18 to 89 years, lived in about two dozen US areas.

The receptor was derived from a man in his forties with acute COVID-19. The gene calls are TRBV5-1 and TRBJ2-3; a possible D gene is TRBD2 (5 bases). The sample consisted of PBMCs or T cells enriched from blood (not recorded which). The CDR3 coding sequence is TGCGCCAGCAGCCGGGTCCGAGGGACAGATACGCAGTATTTT. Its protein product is CASSRVRGTDTQYF.